These 30 T cell receptor beta chains came from one sample sequenced in a study of PD-1 blockade in classical Hodgkin lymphoma. Time point described: newly diagnosed, previously untreated cHL patient sample. Negative selection with magnetic separation was used to purify CD4+ T cells from thawed PBMCs. Clones were sequenced by immunoSEQ multiplex PCR, and TCRdb holds only the in-frame ones, with some missing. Of around 30,000 clones in the sample, about 89% were seen once. Source material: CD4+ T cells from blood. These receptors were taken from a human donor with classical Hodgkin lymphoma.

This clone was found once. The chain recombines TRBV19 with TRBJ2-7; 8 nucleotides align to TRBD2. J gave up 8 bases and V 0 bases, and 3 bases lay outside the gene matches. Germline lookup yields CDR1 LNHDA and CDR2 SQIVND (reference sequence). The CDR3 has 13 residues. The CDR3, as DNA: TGTGCCAGTAGTATAGATCGGGAGGGCCAGCAGTACTTC. Encoded protein: CASSIDREGQQYF.

The V gene is TRBV11-3, the J gene TRBJ2-5; 13 bases agree with TRBD2. CDR1 and CDR2 from the germline V gene are SGHNT and YENEEA. V lost 8 bases, J lost 5 bases, and 8 bases stayed unmatched. This CDR3 is 15 amino acids long. The CDR3 region is CASSPGTSGTETQYF. DNA of the CDR3: TGTGCCAGCTCCCCAGGGACTAGCGGGACGGAGACCCAGTACTTC.

The rearrangement joins TRBV10-1 to TRBJ2-3; no firm D call. Germline V gene lookup returns CDR1 WNHNN and CDR2 SYGVQD (reference sequence). V was cut by 2 bases and J by 7 bases, with 19 bases left in between. The CDR3 is 16 amino acids. The DNA of the CDR3 is TGCGCCAGCAGTGAGGAGTCCCTAGAGGATCAACATACGCAGTATTTT. It is translated as CASSEESLEDQHTQYF.

V and J are TRBV27 and TRBJ2-2; 9 positions agree with TRBD2. V shed 6 bases, J shed 2 bases, and the junction held 4 bases outside the gene matches. The CDR3 runs to 15 residues. Germline V gene sequence: CDR1 MNHEY, CDR2 SMNVEV (reference sequence). The DNA for the CDR3 is TGTGCCAGCAGGCGACTAGCGGTTAACACCGGGGAGCTGTTTTTT. Translation: CASRRLAVNTGELFF.

The gene calls are TRBV9 and TRBJ2-5, with 8 bases lining up with TRBD1. CDR1 is SGDLS and CDR2 is YYNGEE in the germline V gene. CDR3 size: 14 residues. V trimming: 0 bases; J trimming: 7 bases; junction bases outside the gene matches: 5. This chain's CDR3 is CASSVGSGTGTQYF. Written as DNA, the CDR3 is TGTGCCAGCAGCGTAGGGTCAGGGACAGGGACCCAGTACTTC.

This CDR3 is CASSEARQTMNTEAFF. As DNA, the CDR3 is TGTGCCAGCAGTGAAGCGCGCCAGACGATGAACACTGAAGCTTTCTTT. The genes are TRBV2 and TRBJ1-1; D is uncertain. The germline V and J ends were trimmed by 0 bases and 0 bases, with 11 bases remaining between them. The CDR3 is made up of 16 amino acids. The germline V gene has CDR1 SNHLY and CDR2 FYNNEI. The complete variable domain, with remaining parts taken from reference TRBV2 and TRBJ1-1, reads EPEVTQTPSHQVTQMGQEVILRCVPISNHLYFYWYRQILGQKVEFLVSFYNNEISEKSEIFDDQFSVERPDGSNFTLKIRSTKLEDSAMYFCASSEARQTMNTEAFFGQGTRLTVV.

The V and J genes are TRBV15 and TRBJ1-5; no clear D gene. Germline CDR1 reads LNHNV; CDR2 reads YYDKDF (reference sequence). There are 13 residues in the CDR3. Trimming took 0 bases from V and 7 from J, leaving 7 bases between them. CDR3 residues: CATSREKEQPQHF. DNA of the CDR3: TGTGCCACCAGCAGAGAGAAGGAGCAGCCCCAGCATTTT.

This clone came up once. The chain employs TRBV5-1 and TRBJ2-7; 11 nucleotides align to TRBD2. The CDR3 covers 18 residues. Germline assignment: CDR1 SGHRS and CDR2 YFSETQ. V lost 3 bases to trimming and J lost 0 bases; unmatched junction nucleotides: 11. The CDR3 reads CASSYSSGTSGLSYEQYF. The CDR3 DNA is TGCGCCAGCAGCTACAGCTCCGGGACTAGCGGCCTCTCCTACGAGCAGTACTTC.

CDR3 coding DNA: TGTGCCAGCTCACCAGATCTACAAAGCGGGGAGCTGTTTTTT. Translating it yields CASSPDLQSGELFF. V is TRBV18 and J is TRBJ2-2; D gene unclear. The germline V gene has CDR1 KGHSH and CDR2 LQKENI. The V gene lost 2 bases and the J gene lost 7 bases, with 11 bases spanning the gap. The CDR3 length is 14 residues.

This clone came up once. The DNA of the CDR3 is TGTGCCAGCAGTCCCACCCCAGCCGATACGCAGTATTTT. This gives the protein CASSPTPADTQYF. The V gene is TRBV27, the J gene TRBJ2-3; D ambiguous. The CDR3 runs 13 residues. V was shortened by 5 bases and J by 6 bases, with 12 bases between the two germline ends. CDR1 MNHEY and CDR2 SMNVEV come from the germline V gene (reference sequence).

J is TRBJ2-2 and V is TRBV18, with 14 bases identical to TRBD2. CDR1 KGHSH and CDR2 LQKENI come from the germline V gene. This CDR3 region has 17 residues. V shed 6 bases and J 4 bases; nucleotides not matched to a gene: 7. The CDR3 here is CASSPGLAGATTGELFF. CDR3 nucleotides: TGTGCCAGCTCGCCGGGACTAGCGGGAGCCACCACCGGGGAGCTGTTTTTT. The whole variable domain, filled in from reference TRBV18 and TRBJ2-2, reads NAGVMQNPRHLVRRRGQEARLRCSPMKGHSHVYWYRQLPEEGLKFMVYLQKENIIDESGMPKERFSAEFPKEGPSILRIQQVVRGDSAAYFCASSPGLAGATTGELFFGEGSRLTVL.

The CDR3 spells CASSWDILETTGELFF. The CDR3 nucleotides are TGTGCCAGCAGCTGGGACATCCTCGAAACCACCGGGGAGCTGTTTTTT. The J gene is TRBJ2-2, the V gene TRBV5-8; a weak D match, TRBD1 (6 bases). This CDR3 is 16 amino acids long. V was trimmed by 3 bases and J by 4 bases, leaving 16 bases between them. Germline CDR1 SGHTS, CDR2 YDEGEE.

The J gene is TRBJ2-7, the V gene TRBV6-6, with 11 nucleotides matching TRBD2. V gave up 6 bases and J gave up 1 base; unmatched junction bases: 8. CDR3 length: 16 residues. Per the germline V gene, CDR1 is MNHNY and CDR2 is SVGAGI (reference sequence). The CDR3 is CASRTTLAGGSYEQYF. Here the CDR3 DNA reads TGTGCCAGCAGAACGACTCTAGCGGGAGGTTCCTACGAGCAGTACTTC.

The V call is TRBV4-3, the J call TRBJ2-7; D is unresolved. The ends were cut back, 0 bases at V and 2 bases at J, with 14 bases in the middle. The CDR3 loop spans 16 amino acids. The germline V gene has CDR1 LGHNA and CDR2 YSLEER. The CDR3 region has the DNA TGCGCCAGCAGCCAAGATTTAGGGCAGTTAGCCTACGAGCAGTACTTC. It yields the protein CASSQDLGQLAYEQYF.

The chain joins TRBV10-3 to TRBJ2-2, with 10 bases fitting TRBD2. Germline-derived CDR1 and CDR2 are ENHRY and SYGVKD. The CDR3 loop spans 14 amino acids. Trimming cost V 7 bases and J 6 bases; bases outside gene matches: 5. CDR3 sequence (DNA): TGTGCCATCAAAGGTCTAGCGGGAGCCGGGGAGCTGTTTTTT. Protein sequence: CAIKGLAGAGELFF.

This chain joins TRBV20-1 and TRBJ2-7, with a weak D call TRBD1 (5 bases). The germline CDR1 and CDR2 sequences are DFQATT and SNEGSKA (reference sequence). The CDR3 extends over 11 amino acids. Trimming took 7 bases from V and 1 from J, leaving 8 bases between them. The CDR3 bases are TGCAGTGGGGGCCAGTCCTACGAGCAGTACTTC. As protein: CSGGQSYEQYF.

The table lists this clone with a few counts. V usage is TRBV7-2 and J usage is TRBJ1-1; D possibly corresponds to TRBD1 (6 bases). This CDR3 is built from 14 residues. Trimming left V 5 bases short and J 5 bases short, with 15 bases between. The germline gives CDR1 SGHTA, CDR2 FQGNSA. In DNA form, the CDR3 reads TGTGCCAGCAGCCGGGACAATGGGTGGACTGAAGCTTTCTTT. This sequence encodes CASSRDNGWTEAFF. Based on the CDR3 plus reference TRBV7-2 and TRBJ1-1, the full variable domain is GAGVSQSPSNKVTEKGKDVELRCDPISGHTALYWYRQSLGQGLEFLIYFQGNSAPDKSGLPSDRFSAERTGGSVSTLTIQRTQQEDSAVYLCASSRDNGWTEAFFGQGTRLTVV.

A single count supports this clone. The chain combines TRBV28 with TRBJ1-2; D call uncertain. The germline gives CDR1 MDHEN, CDR2 SYDVKM. Trimming took 2 bases from V and 10 from J, leaving 11 bases between them. This CDR3 has 12 residues. Here the CDR3 reads CASSLRENFYTF. The CDR3 coding sequence is TGTGCCAGCAGTTTAAGGGAGAACTTCTACACCTTC.

This chain connects TRBV6-1 to TRBJ2-5; 8 bases align to TRBD1. Germline trimming cut 6 bases from V and 4 bases from J; bases unmatched to any gene: 1. The CDR3 length is 12 residues. Germline V gene lookup returns CDR1 MNHNS and CDR2 SASEGT. Here the CDR3 reads CASSRGRETQYF. The CDR3 DNA sequence: TGTGCCAGCAGCAGGGGGCGAGAGACCCAGTACTTC.

The V and J genes are TRBV29-1 and TRBJ2-1; 8 positions match TRBD1. This CDR3 comprises 14 residues. Looked up from germline, CDR1 is SQVTM and CDR2 is ANQGSEA. Germline trimming cut 2 bases from V and 4 bases from J; bases unmatched to any gene: 4. The CDR3 DNA is TGCAGCGTTGAACGACAGGGGCTATACAATGAGCAGTTCTTC. Translation gives CSVERQGLYNEQFF.

The J gene is TRBJ2-7, the V gene TRBV7-9, with 9 bases aligning to TRBD1. The CDR3 contains 15 residues. The germline V gene has CDR1 SEHNR and CDR2 FQNEAQ (reference sequence). J lost 6 bases, V lost 4 bases, and 10 bases had no gene match. CDR3 nucleotide sequence: TGTGCCAGCAGCTGGACCGGGACAGGGCTGGCCGAGCAGTACTTC. This translates into CASSWTGTGLAEQYF.

This clone has more than one count but fewer than ten. The chain recombines TRBV10-3 with TRBJ1-1; no clear D. From germline, CDR1 is ENHRY and CDR2 SYGVKD. V lost 4 bases, J lost 0 bases, and 6 bases lay in between. CDR3 size: 13 residues. The CDR3 loop is CAISAQVNTEAFF. CDR3 nucleotide sequence: TGTGCCATCAGTGCCCAGGTGAACACTGAAGCTTTCTTT.

This chain links TRBV5-1 with TRBJ1-3; no definite D call. CDR3 size: 16 residues. Germline values: CDR1 SGHRS, CDR2 YFSETQ. V lost 3 bases to trimming and J lost 1 base, with 14 bases between them. The CDR3 bases are TGCGCCAGCAGCTCGGACGGGGTTGAATCTGGAAACACCATATATTTT. Its translation is CASSSDGVESGNTIYF. The full variable domain, rest sourced from reference TRBV5-1 and TRBJ1-3, is KAGVTQTPRYLIKTRGQQVTLSCSPISGHRSVSWYQQTPGQGLQFLFEYFSETQRNKGNFPGRFSGRQFSNSRSEMNVSTLELGDSALYLCASSSDGVESGNTIYFGEGSWLTVV.

This sequence joins TRBV19 and TRBJ1-2; D perhaps matches TRBD1 (5 bases). Trimming stripped 1 base from V and 5 bases from J, with 11 bases between. The CDR3 has 14 amino acids. The germline V gene encodes CDR1 LNHDA and CDR2 SQIVND (reference sequence). The CDR3 coding sequence is TGTGCCAGTAGTATAGTGGGGACTAGGTATGGCTACACCTTC. This encodes CASSIVGTRYGYTF. Full variable domain (remainder filled in from reference TRBV19 and TRBJ1-2): DGGITQSPKYLFRKEGQNVTLSCEQNLNHDAMYWYRQDPGQGLRLIYYSQIVNDFQKGDIAEGYSVSREKKESFPLTVTSAQKNPTAFYLCASSIVGTRYGYTFGSGTRLTVV.

The chain is built from TRBV6-6 and TRBJ2-7; TRBD2 aligns across 9 bases. V lost 5 bases, J lost 7 bases, and 6 bases stayed unmatched. The germline CDR1 and CDR2 sequences are MNHNY and SVGAGI (reference sequence). The CDR3 loop spans 13 amino acids. The CDR3 DNA follows: TGTGCCAGCAGTCCGGGACTAGCAAGGGAGCAGTACTTC. Its protein is CASSPGLAREQYF.

The rearrangement joins TRBV5-6 to TRBJ2-5; D uncertain. There are 14 residues in the CDR3. Per germline, CDR1 SGHDT and CDR2 YYEEEE. V was clipped by 0 bases and J by 0 bases, with 6 bases between them. DNA for the CDR3: TGTGCCAGCAGCTTGGCCGATTACCAAGAGACCCAGTACTTC. Translating it yields CASSLADYQETQYF.

The chain carries TRBV6-1 and TRBJ2-2, with 8 nucleotides matching TRBD2. This CDR3 has 13 amino acids. V shed 7 bases, J shed 8 bases, and the junction held 6 bases outside the gene matches. Germline CDR1 reads MNHNS; CDR2 reads SASEGT. CDR3 DNA: TGTGCCAGCACGACTAGCGTCGATGGGGAGCTGTTTTTT. Translation gives CASTTSVDGELFF.

The chain is built from TRBV7-3 and TRBJ2-1; D is possibly TRBD2 (6 bases). The CDR3 totals 15 residues. V was clipped by 5 bases and J by 0 bases, with 11 bases between them. The germline CDR1 and CDR2 sequences are SGHTA and FQGTGA. Here the CDR3 reads CASSPRGSSYNEQFF. CDR3 nucleotide sequence: TGTGCCAGCAGCCCACGGGGGAGCTCCTACAATGAGCAGTTCTTC.

The rearrangement joins TRBV19 to TRBJ2-3, with D uncertain. The V gene's germline CDR1 is LNHDA and CDR2 SQIVND (reference sequence). V gave up 3 bases and J gave up 2 bases, with 9 bases separating them. The length of the CDR3 is 14 residues. CDR3: CASSINANTDTQYF. The CDR3 DNA is TGTGCCAGTAGTATCAATGCAAACACAGATACGCAGTATTTT.

This clone was counted once. The chain carries TRBV9 and TRBJ2-3; D may be TRBD2 (6 bases). This CDR3 spans 15 amino acids. Per germline, CDR1 SGDLS and CDR2 YYNGEE. The ends were cut back, 3 bases at V and 2 bases at J, with 13 bases in the middle. The CDR3 loop reads CASSDGTPYTDTQYF. For the CDR3, the DNA is TGTGCCAGCAGCGACGGGACTCCATACACAGATACGCAGTATTTT. The whole variable domain, remainder taken from reference TRBV9 and TRBJ2-3, is DSGVTQTPKHLITATGQRVTLRCSPRSGDLSVYWYQQSLDQGLQFLIQYYNGEERAKGNILERFSAQQFPDLHSELNLSSLELGDSALYFCASSDGTPYTDTQYFGPGTRLTVL.